The rows below give T cell receptor beta chains drawn from one sample of a study of regulatory T cells in long-lasting Graves disease. One entry per CDR3 protein results from TCRdb running MiXCR on the multiplex PCR reads. The sample lists 350,000 to 450,000 distinct CDR3 sequences, around 23% occurring once. Sample: peripheral blood mononuclear cells (PBMCs), taken when the disease was refractory, from a patient treated with antithyroid drugs. The receptors derive from a female donor with Graves disease. The CDR3 runs from the conserved cysteine through the conserved F or W. The order of the fields is clone size, V gene, D gene, J gene, CDR3 DNA, CDR3 protein. A D gene is named only where the DNA matches it firmly. The listing skips clone size in some rows; elsewhere it reads once, few, many or a size class.

-	TRBV20-1	-	TRBJ1-2	TGCAGTGCTAGTGGAGCCAGGGATTCTAACTATGGCTACACCTTC	CSASGARDSNYGYTF
many	TRBV2	-	TRBJ1-6	TGTGCCAGCAGTGAAGCCACGGGGAGGAATTCACCCCTCCACTTT	CASSEATGRNSPLHF
few	TRBV20-1	-	TRBJ2-7	TGCAGTGCTAGAGACTACGAGGGCGAGCAGTACTTC	CSARDYEGEQYF
few	TRBV20-1	TRBD1	TRBJ1-1	TGCAGTGCTGGTGAAGGGACAGCAGCCACTGAAGCTTTCTTT	CSAGEGTAATEAFF
-	TRBV4-1	-	TRBJ1-2	TGCGCCAGCAGCCAAGTAGGACAAGTTGATGGCTACACCTTC	CASSQVGQVDGYTF
-	TRBV9	TRBD1	TRBJ1-1	TGTGCCAGCAGCGCCTTACAGGGGTTGAACACTGAAGCTTTCTTT	CASSALQGLNTEAFF
few	TRBV7-3	-	TRBJ2-2	TGTGCCAGCAGCCGACTAGGCGACACCGGGGAGCTGTTTTTT	CASSRLGDTGELFF
-	TRBV5-4	TRBD2	TRBJ2-1	TGTGCCAGCAGCTTGATGACTAGCGGGAGCAATGAGCAGTTCTTC	CASSLMTSGSNEQFF
few	TRBV5-1	TRBD2	TRBJ2-3	TGCGCCAGCAGCTTGGTAGGACTAGCGGGAGTTGCGACAGATACGCAGTATTTT	CASSLVGLAGVATDTQYF
few	TRBV30	-	TRBJ1-2	TGTGCCTGGACTTCTATCGGGGGTCCCTCCTATGGCTACACCTTC	CAWTSIGGPSYGYTF
many	TRBV2	TRBD1	TRBJ1-1	TGTGCCAGCAGTAAACAGGGGTTGGGGACTGAAGCTTTCTTT	CASSKQGLGTEAFF
many	TRBV29-1	TRBD2	TRBJ2-7	TGCAGCGTGACGACCGGGACTAGACACCTTGACGAGCAGTACTTC	CSVTTGTRHLDEQYF
many	TRBV2	-	TRBJ1-2	TGTGCCAGCAGTGAAGTGCGGGGCTATGGCTACACCTTC	CASSEVRGYGYTF
-	TRBV15	-	TRBJ1-1	TGTGCCACCAGCTTCGCAGGTTTCGAGACTGAAGCTTTCTTT	CATSFAGFETEAFF
-	TRBV20-1	TRBD2	TRBJ2-1	TGCAGTGCTACGTACTCCTTAGCGGGAGAGTCCGATGAGCAGTTCTTC	CSATYSLAGESDEQFF
many	TRBV6-1	-	TRBJ1-1	TGTGCCAGCAGTGAAAGGGGGGAGGGACACGCAAACACTGAAGCTTTCTTT	CASSERGEGHANTEAFF
-	TRBV2	-	TRBJ2-7	TGTGCCAGCAGTGTTGAGGACCAAGGCATTTACGAGCAGTACTTC	CASSVEDQGIYEQYF
few	TRBV20-1	-	TRBJ1-5	TGCAGTGCCACTAACAGCGTCAATCAGCCCCAGCATTTT	CSATNSVNQPQHF
few	TRBV14	-	TRBJ2-5	TGTGCCAGCAGCCAAGATTGGAGCCAAGAGACCCAGTACTTC	CASSQDWSQETQYF
many	TRBV29-1	TRBD1	TRBJ1-2	TGCAGCGTGGACAGGGGGCGCTCTGGCTACACCTTC	CSVDRGRSGYTF
few	TRBV27	-	TRBJ2-4	TGTGCCAGCAGTACACCAACACTAGCCAAAAACATTCAGTACTTC	CASSTPTLAKNIQYF
-	TRBV13	TRBD2	TRBJ2-2	TGTGCCAGCAGCCCGGGACTAGCGGGAGGGCAGGCCGGGGAGCTGTTTTTC	CASSPGLAGGQAGELFF